The 26 T cell receptor beta chains reported below all come from one sample, sequenced in a study of blood T cells in healthy people across ages. A second PCR of 7 to 11 cycles used a sample-barcoded 5' primer and a J-beta primer mix. TCRdb reanalysed the 5' RACE reads using MiXCR and keeps one entry per CDR3 protein. The sample includes fewer than 750,000 distinct CDR3 sequences, around 48% seen only once; the top ten take around 23%. Material for sequencing was blood. These receptors all stem from a man older than 75 in good health.

The chain uses TRBV6-5 and TRBJ2-1, with unresolved D. The CDR3 has 13 amino acids. The V gene lost 5 bases and the J gene lost 13 bases, with 18 bases spanning the gap. CDR1 is MNHEY, CDR2 SVGAGI, per germline. The CDR3 coding sequence is TGTGCCAGCAGTATGACGGTTCAAGAGACCCAGTTCTTC. Translation: CASSMTVQETQFF.

The rearrangement uses TRBV5-1 and TRBJ2-2; TRBD2 matches at 9 bases. The trim removed 4 bases at V and 1 base at J, leaving 5 bases unmatched. The CDR3 has 16 amino acids. The germline CDR1 and CDR2 sequences are SGHRS and YFSETQ. CDR3 amino acids: CASSNQAGGNTGELFF. Here the CDR3 DNA reads TGCGCCAGCAGCAACCAAGCGGGAGGGAACACCGGGGAGCTGTTTTTT.

This clonotype has at least ten counts. This chain connects TRBV6-5 to TRBJ1-5; D unresolved. This CDR3 comprises 14 residues. The germline V gene encodes CDR1 MNHEY and CDR2 SVGAGI. Trimming removed 6 bases from V and 2 bases from J, with 11 bases in between. For the CDR3, the DNA is TGTGCCAGCAGCCGCCGGAACGGCAATCAGCCCCAGCATTTT. Residues: CASSRRNGNQPQHF.

Turning to this clonotype: The junction and the germline gene differ at one end; a read error may be behind it. V usage is TRBV24-1 and J usage is TRBJ2-1; 9 nucleotides line up with TRBD1. Germline V gene lookup returns CDR1 KGHDR and CDR2 SFDVKD. The CDR3 totals 16 residues. The chain's CDR3 is CATGDSGTGFAPEQFF. In nucleotides, the CDR3 is TGTGCCACCGGTGACTCCGGGACAGGGTTCGCCCCTGAGCAGTTCTTC.

V gene TRBV7-2 combines with J gene TRBJ2-7; D is perhaps TRBD2 (6 bases). Trimming cost V 1 base and J 7 bases, with 23 bases left between them. Germline assignment: CDR1 SGHTA and CDR2 FQGNSA. The CDR3 sequence is 17 residues long. CDR3 DNA sequence: TGTGCCAGCAGCTTAGGCCCCCCGGGAGCGCTCAACCATGAGCAGTACTTC. It encodes CASSLGPPGALNHEQYF.

V usage is TRBV4-2 and J usage is TRBJ1-6, with unresolved D. V gave up 4 bases and J gave up 5 bases, with 12 bases separating them. This CDR3 is built from 15 residues. The germline CDR1 and CDR2 sequences are LGHNA and YNFKEQ. CDR3 sequence: CASSPVQTDNSPLHF. The CDR3 DNA reads as TGTGCCAGCAGCCCCGTACAGACCGATAATTCACCCCTCCACTTT.

The rearrangement links TRBV20-1 to TRBJ2-7; D gene uncertain. Trimming took off 0 bases at V and 0 bases at J, with 15 bases between the two ends. Germline CDR1 and CDR2: DFQATT and SNEGSKA (reference sequence). CDR3 length equals 16 residues. CDR3 DNA sequence: TGCAGTGCTAGAGATCTTCGACGCACGATCTCCTACGAGCAGTACTTC. This translates into CSARDLRRTISYEQYF.

V usage is TRBV18 and J usage is TRBJ2-7, with no clear D. V was trimmed by 3 bases and J by 2 bases, leaving 8 bases between them. This CDR3 contains 13 residues. Germline-derived CDR1 and CDR2 are KGHSH and LQKENI. For the CDR3, the DNA is TGTGCCAGCTCACCGGCCGGAGCCTACGAGCAGTACTTC. It encodes CASSPAGAYEQYF.

This clonotype was recorded a few times. The V call is TRBV5-5, the J call TRBJ2-1, with TRBD2 matching over 8 bases. Germline V lookup: CDR1 SGHKS, CDR2 YYEKEE (reference sequence). This CDR3 contains 16 residues. After removal of 0 bases from V and 7 bases from J, the junction contained 9 bases not matched to a gene. In DNA form, the CDR3 reads TGTGCCAGCAGCTTGGTAGGCAGCGGGAGTATTAATGAGCAGTTCTTC. Protein sequence: CASSLVGSGSINEQFF.

This chain joins TRBV7-9 and TRBJ1-6; D is unresolved. Germline V CDR1 and CDR2: SEHNR, FQNEAQ (reference sequence). There are 12 residues in the CDR3. The CDR3 nucleotides read TGTGCAGGAGGTGGAAATAATTCACCCCTCCACTTT. Translation gives CAGGGNNSPLHF.

This chain links TRBV2 with TRBJ2-1, with D possibly being TRBD2 (6 bases). The CDR3 covers 14 residues. V lost 7 bases, J lost 4 bases, and 14 bases lay in between. Germline CDR1 SNHLY, CDR2 FYNNEI. The CDR3 region is CASTGEVHYNEQFF. DNA for the CDR3: TGTGCCAGCACTGGGGAGGTTCATTACAATGAGCAGTTCTTC.

The gene calls are TRBV4-2 and TRBJ1-2; 8 bases agree with TRBD1. V shed 3 bases and J 8 bases; nucleotides not matched to a gene: 14. Germline-derived CDR1 and CDR2 are LGHNA and YNFKEQ. The CDR3 loop spans 16 amino acids. CDR3: CASSQEQHGQGGGYTF. CDR3 DNA sequence: TGTGCCAGCAGCCAGGAACAACACGGACAGGGTGGCGGCTACACCTTC.

This chain connects TRBV4-3 to TRBJ1-6, with D hard to call. V lost 0 bases to trimming and J lost 1 base, with 10 bases between them. CDR1 is LGHNA, CDR2 YSLEER, per germline. This CDR3 is 17 amino acids long. The CDR3 region is CASSQEPGGSYNSPLHF. The DNA for the CDR3 is TGCGCCAGCAGCCAAGAGCCGGGAGGGTCCTATAATTCACCCCTCCACTTT.

The V gene is TRBV4-2, the J gene TRBJ2-1, with 10 positions matching TRBD2. Trimming took 0 bases from V and 0 from J; bases not matched to a gene: 2. CDR3 length: 17 residues. CDR1 LGHNA and CDR2 YNFKEQ come from the germline V gene. This chain's CDR3 is CASSQDPSGSSYNEQFF. In nucleotides, the CDR3 is TGTGCCAGCAGCCAAGATCCTAGCGGGAGCTCCTACAATGAGCAGTTCTTC.

Concerning this clonotype itself: A much larger clone lies one base from this, so it may be a read error. The rearrangement uses TRBV15 and TRBJ1-2; maybe TRBD1 (5 bases). This CDR3 region has 16 residues. Germline V gives CDR1 LNHNV, CDR2 YYDKDF (reference sequence). In nucleotides, the CDR3 is TGTGCCGCCAGCAGAGAGGGGCCGGGACGGAGCTATGGCTACACCTTC. Translated: CAASREGPGRSYGYTF.

This clonotype was seen once. The chain links TRBV7-2 to TRBJ2-2; D not resolved. The germline V gene has CDR1 SGHTA and CDR2 FQGNSA. V was pared by 5 bases and J by 6 bases, with 13 bases between. The CDR3 extends over 14 amino acids. The CDR3 spells CASSPPGRSGELFF. CDR3 DNA: TGTGCCAGCAGCCCACCAGGACGCTCCGGGGAGCTGTTTTTT.

The chain combines TRBV7-6 with TRBJ2-1, with D uncertain. V was trimmed by 6 bases and J by 4 bases, leaving 13 bases between them. Germline CDR1 SGHVS, CDR2 FNYEAQ. The length of the CDR3 is 14 residues. CDR3 nucleotides: TGTGCCAGCAGTGCGGAGCCGCTATACAATGAGCAGTTCTTC. Protein: CASSAEPLYNEQFF.

The CDR3 loop reads CARQGHEQYF. CDR3 nucleotides: TGTGCCAGACAGGGTCACGAGCAGTACTTC. This sequence joins TRBV12-3 or TRBV12-4 and TRBJ2-7, with D possibly TRBD1 on 6 matching bases. This CDR3 contains 10 residues. V was pared by 9 bases and J by 5 bases, with 8 bases between.

This clonotype has more than one count but fewer than ten. The chain uses TRBV7-2 and TRBJ2-3; a possible D gene is TRBD2 (5 bases). Germline V lookup: CDR1 SGHTA, CDR2 FQGNSA. V shed 10 bases and J shed 4 bases, with 18 bases lying between them. The CDR3 loop spans 14 amino acids. This CDR3 is CATTLTARADTQYF. The CDR3 DNA sequence: TGTGCCACCACCCTAACGGCGCGGGCAGATACGCAGTATTTT.

The chain joins TRBV20-1 to TRBJ2-4, with 8 bases fitting TRBD2. This CDR3 comprises 15 residues. The germline gives CDR1 DFQATT, CDR2 SNEGSKA (reference sequence). V lost 6 bases to trimming and J lost 0 bases; unmatched junction nucleotides: 7. The CDR3 spells CSARSGGLAKNIQYF. The DNA of the CDR3 is TGCAGTGCGCGATCGGGAGGGCTAGCCAAAAACATTCAGTACTTC.

The gene calls are TRBV7-8 and TRBJ2-7; the D gene could be TRBD1 or TRBD2 (5 bases each). V was trimmed by 2 bases and J by 4 bases, leaving 12 bases between them. The germline gives CDR1 SGHVS, CDR2 FQNEAQ. CDR3 length: 14 residues. The CDR3 region is CASSLRDRSYEQYF. The DNA of the CDR3 is TGTGCCAGCAGCTTAAGGGACCGGAGTTACGAGCAGTACTTC.

The table lists this clonotype with a few counts. A single base separates this from a much larger clone, so it may be a read error. The rearrangement uses TRBV6-6 and TRBJ2-1; D is perhaps TRBD1 (6 bases). The germline V gene has CDR1 MNHNY and CDR2 SVGAGI (reference sequence). The V and J ends lost 4 bases and 13 bases respectively, with 14 bases between them. The CDR3 sequence is 12 residues long. The CDR3 DNA sequence: TGTGCCAGCAGTTCCCGTGGACAGACCCAGTTCTTC. Translated: CASSSRGQTQFF.

The chain joins TRBV28 to TRBJ2-4; TRBD1 matches 9 bases. Germline CDR1 is MDHEN and CDR2 is SYDVKM. The CDR3 sequence is 17 residues long. V dropped 0 bases and J dropped 2; count of bases not matched to a gene: 5. CDR3 in DNA: TGTGCCAGCAGTTTATGGGCCGGGACAGGGTCCAAAAACATTCAGTACTTC. This gives the protein CASSLWAGTGSKNIQYF.

This clonotype was picked up many times. J is TRBJ1-2 and V is TRBV6-5; 7 bases align to TRBD1. CDR1 is MNHEY and CDR2 is SVGAGI in the germline V gene. This CDR3 comprises 14 residues. J lost 6 bases, V lost 7 bases, and 11 bases had no gene match. The CDR3, as DNA: TGTGCCAGCACCTTCGTAGGGGGCGCGGATGGCTACACCTTC. Its translation: CASTFVGGADGYTF.

The V call is TRBV5-1, the J call TRBJ1-5, with D tentatively TRBD1 (6 bases). With 2 bases removed from V and 4 bases from J, the gap between germline ends came to 16 bases. Germline V lookup: CDR1 SGHRS, CDR2 YFSETQ. The CDR3 length is 16 residues. In DNA, the CDR3 is TGCGCCAGCAGCTTCCTCCCGGGACAATCTAATCAGCCCCAGCATTTT. Protein sequence: CASSFLPGQSNQPQHF. Combining the CDR3 with reference TRBV5-1 and TRBJ1-5 gives the whole variable domain KAGVTQTPRYLIKTRGQQVTLSCSPISGHRSVSWYQQTPGQGLQFLFEYFSETQRNKGNFPGRFSGRQFSNSRSEMNVSTLELGDSALYLCASSFLPGQSNQPQHFGDGTRLSIL.

The V and J genes are TRBV7-9 and TRBJ2-1, with a possible D match to TRBD1 (6 bases). The germline V gene encodes CDR1 SEHNR and CDR2 FQNEAQ (reference sequence). V lost 0 bases and J lost 7, with 10 bases in between. This CDR3 has 14 residues. The CDR3 DNA reads as TGTGCCAGCAGCTTAGCGCTTAGGGGGAATGAGCAGTTCTTC. Protein: CASSLALRGNEQFF.